This TCR beta chain derives from a study of T cell responses to AZD1222 COVID-19 vaccine. Study results and limitations: Every sample of the repertoires postdated the peak T cell response. Among AZD1222 vaccinees, only 5 to 7 were seropositive at baseline. Two doses of AZD1222 preceded a rise in Spike-specific TCR breadth and depth. A reported finding is that nearly half of spike-specific TCRs target unmutated variant regions.

CDR3 size: 17 residues. Assay used: immunoSEQ multiplex PCR; TCRdb lists only in-frame clones, some missing. This table has some 130,000 clones, approximately 90% appearing once. Concerning this clone itself: The antigen remains unidentified.

The chain uses TRBV21-1 and TRBJ2-1; TRBD1 is the table's D call, not checked against the DNA. TRBV21-1 is recorded as a pseudogene. The sample was peripheral blood, taken on day 0 of AZD1222 vaccination. This clonotype was sampled from an adult in good health. The CDR3 coding sequence is TGTGCCAGCAGCAAAGCCCCGGGACAGGGAACAGAAATGCAGGAGTTCTTC. It yields the protein CASSKAPGQGTEMQEFF.